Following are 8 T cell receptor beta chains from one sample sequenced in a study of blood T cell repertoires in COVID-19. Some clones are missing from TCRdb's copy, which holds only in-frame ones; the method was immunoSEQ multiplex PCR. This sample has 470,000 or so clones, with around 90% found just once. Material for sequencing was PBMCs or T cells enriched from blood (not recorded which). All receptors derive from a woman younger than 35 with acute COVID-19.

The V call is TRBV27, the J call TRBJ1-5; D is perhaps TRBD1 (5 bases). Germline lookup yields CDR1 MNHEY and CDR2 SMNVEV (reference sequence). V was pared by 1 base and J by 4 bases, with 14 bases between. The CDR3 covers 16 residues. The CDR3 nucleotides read TGTGCCAGCAGTTTATATCTTCAGGGCGTAAATCAGCCCCAGCATTTT. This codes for CASSLYLQGVNQPQHF.

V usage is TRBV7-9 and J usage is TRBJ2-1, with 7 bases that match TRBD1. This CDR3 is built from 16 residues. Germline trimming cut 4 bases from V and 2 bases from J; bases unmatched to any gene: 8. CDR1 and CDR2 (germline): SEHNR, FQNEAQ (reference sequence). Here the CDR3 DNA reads TGTGCCAGCAGCTCAGTTACAGGGGTCCCCTACAATGAGCAGTTCTTC. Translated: CASSSVTGVPYNEQFF. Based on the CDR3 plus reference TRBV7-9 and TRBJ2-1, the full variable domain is DTGVSQNPRHKITKRGQNVTFRCDPISEHNRLYWYRQTLGQGPEFLTYFQNEAQLEKSRLLSDRFSAERPKGSFSTLEIQRTEQGDSAMYLCASSSVTGVPYNEQFFGPGTRLTVL.

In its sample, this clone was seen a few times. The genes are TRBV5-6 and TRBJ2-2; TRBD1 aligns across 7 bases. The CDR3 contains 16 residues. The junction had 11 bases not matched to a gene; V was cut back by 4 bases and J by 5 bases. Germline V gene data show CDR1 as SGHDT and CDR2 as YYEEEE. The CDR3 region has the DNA TGTGCCAGCAGCAGACAGGGTATAAGAAATACCGGGGAGCTGTTTTTT. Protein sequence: CASSRQGIRNTGELFF.

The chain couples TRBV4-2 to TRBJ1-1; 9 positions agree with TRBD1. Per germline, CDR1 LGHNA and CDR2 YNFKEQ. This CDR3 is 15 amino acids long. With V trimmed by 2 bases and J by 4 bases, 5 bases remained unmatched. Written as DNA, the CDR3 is TGTGCCAGCAGCCAACGTGGGACAGGGATCACTGAAGCTTTCTTT. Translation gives CASSQRGTGITEAFF.

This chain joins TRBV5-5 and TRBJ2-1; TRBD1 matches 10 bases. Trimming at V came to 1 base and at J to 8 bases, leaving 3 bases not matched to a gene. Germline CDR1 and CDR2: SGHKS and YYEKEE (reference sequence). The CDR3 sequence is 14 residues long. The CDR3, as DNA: TGTGCCAGCAGCTTGAGGACAGGGGGTTATGAGCAGTTCTTC. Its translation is CASSLRTGGYEQFF.

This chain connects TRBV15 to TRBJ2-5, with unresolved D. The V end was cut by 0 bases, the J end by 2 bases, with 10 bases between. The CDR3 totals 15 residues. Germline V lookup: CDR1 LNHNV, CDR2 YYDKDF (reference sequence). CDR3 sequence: CATSRDEALQETQYF. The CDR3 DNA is TGTGCCACCAGCAGAGACGAGGCTCTTCAAGAGACCCAGTACTTC.

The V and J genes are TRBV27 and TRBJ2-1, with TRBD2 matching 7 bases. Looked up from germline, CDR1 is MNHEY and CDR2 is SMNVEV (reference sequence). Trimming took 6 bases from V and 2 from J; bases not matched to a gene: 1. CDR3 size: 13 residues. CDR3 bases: TGTGCCAGCAGGAGCGGGACCTACAATGAGCAGTTCTTC. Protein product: CASRSGTYNEQFF.

CDR3 nucleotides: TGTGCCAGCAGCTTGGGATCTCGGGGTACAGGCTACACCTTC. Translation: CASSLGSRGTGYTF. This chain uses TRBV11-2 with TRBJ1-2, with unresolved D. Germline V CDR1 and CDR2: SGHAT, FQNNGV. The CDR3 is made up of 14 amino acids. The V end lost 3 bases, the J end lost 8 bases, and 16 bases lay between the germline ends. Based on the CDR3 plus reference TRBV11-2 and TRBJ1-2, the full variable domain is EAGVAQSPRYKIIEKRQSVAFWCNPISGHATLYWYQQILGQGPKLLIQFQNNGVVDDSQLPKDRFSAERLKGVDSTLKIQPAKLEDSAVYLCASSLGSRGTGYTFGSGTRLTVV.